This TCR beta chain came from a study of T cell changes during pregnancy in multiple sclerosis. Clones were sequenced by immunoSEQ multiplex PCR, and TCRdb holds only the in-frame ones, with some missing. The sample consists of over 50,000 clones, roughly 93% of them appearing once. Sequences were derived from peripheral blood, sampled in the second trimester of pregnancy. The origin of this receptor is a female donor with multiple sclerosis, enrolled in a pregnancy study.

The CDR3: CASSLSREGSLANEKLFF. The CDR3 DNA reads as TGTGCCAGCAGTTTAAGTCGTGAGGGCAGCTTGGCTAATGAAAAACTGTTTTTT. The rearrangement links TRBV28 to TRBJ1-4; the D is unclear. Between the trimmed V and J ends, which lost 2 bases and 3 bases, there was a span of 19 bases. In germline, CDR1 is MDHEN, CDR2 SYDVKM. CDR3 size: 18 residues.